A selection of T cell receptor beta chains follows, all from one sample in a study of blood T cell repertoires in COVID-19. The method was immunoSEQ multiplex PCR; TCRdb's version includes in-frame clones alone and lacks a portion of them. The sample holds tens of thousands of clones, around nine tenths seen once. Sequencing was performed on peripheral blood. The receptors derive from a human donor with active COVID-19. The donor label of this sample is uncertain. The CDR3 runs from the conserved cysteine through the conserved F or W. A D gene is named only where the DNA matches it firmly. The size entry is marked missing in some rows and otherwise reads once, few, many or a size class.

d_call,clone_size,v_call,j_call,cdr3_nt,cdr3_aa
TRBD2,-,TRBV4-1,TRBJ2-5,TGCGCCAGCAGCCAAGTAGCGGGGGGGCTTTTAGAGACCCAGTACTTC,CASSQVAGGLLETQYF
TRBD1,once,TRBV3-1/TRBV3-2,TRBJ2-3,TGTGCCAGCAGCCGACAGGGTCCAGATACGCAGTATTTT,CASSRQGPDTQYF
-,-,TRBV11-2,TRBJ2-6,TGTGCCAGCAGCCAGACAGGCTCTGGGGCCAACGTCCTGACTTTC,CASSQTGSGANVLTF
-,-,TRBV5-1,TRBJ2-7,TGCGCCAGCAGTCTGATTTGGGAGGACGAGCAGTACTTC,CASSLIWEDEQYF
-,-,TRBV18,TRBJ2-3,TGTGCCAGCTCAGGAACAAGGGGCGCAGGAAGGTATACGCAGTATTTT,CASSGTRGAGRYTQYF
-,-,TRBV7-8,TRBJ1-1,TGTGCCAGCACCCAATTATCCACCAGGAACACTGAAGCTTTCTTT,CASTQLSTRNTEAFF
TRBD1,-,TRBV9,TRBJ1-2,TGTGCCAGCAGCGTAGGACAGGGATTGGGGAATGGCTACACCTTC,CASSVGQGLGNGYTF
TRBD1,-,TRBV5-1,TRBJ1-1,TGCGCCAGCAGCTCAGGGGGCGACCCTCCTGAAGCTTTCTTT,CASSSGGDPPEAFF
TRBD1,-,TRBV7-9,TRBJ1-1,TGTGCCAGCAGCTTAGCAGGACAGGGCGGCACTGAAGCTTTCTTT,CASSLAGQGGTEAFF
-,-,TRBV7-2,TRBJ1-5,TGTGCCAGCAGCCCACAGGTGAATAGCAATCAGCCCCAGCATTTT,CASSPQVNSNQPQHF
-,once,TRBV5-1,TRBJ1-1,TGCGCCAGCAGTTTAACAATGAAGTACACTGAAGCTTTCTTT,CASSLTMKYTEAFF
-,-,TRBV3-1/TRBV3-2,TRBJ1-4,TGTGCCAGCAGCCAATTTGGCGAAAAACTGTTTTTT,CASSQFGEKLFF
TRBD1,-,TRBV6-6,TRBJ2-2,TGTGCCAGCAGCCGACAGTTCCGCCGACAGGGGGGATCCGGGGAGCTGTTTTTT,CASSRQFRRQGGSGELFF
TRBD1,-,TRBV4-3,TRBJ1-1,TGCGCCAGCAGCCTACGACAGGGCGCTGAAGCTTTCTTT,CASSLRQGAEAFF
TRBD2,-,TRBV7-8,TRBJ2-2,TGTGCCAGCAGCCTGACTAGCATGAACACCGGGGAGCTGTTTTTT,CASSLTSMNTGELFF
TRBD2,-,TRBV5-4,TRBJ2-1,TGTGCCAGCAGCTTGGCGGCGGGGGGGTACAATGAGCAGTTCTTC,CASSLAAGGYNEQFF
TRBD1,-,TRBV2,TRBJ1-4,TGTGCCAGCAGATACAGGGGGTTAACTAATGAAAAACTGTTTTTT,CASRYRGLTNEKLFF
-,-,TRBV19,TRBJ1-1,TGTGCCAGTAGTAAAGGCCCGGTGAGGGCCGCACCTGAAGCTTTCTTT,CASSKGPVRAAPEAFF
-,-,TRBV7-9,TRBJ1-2,TGTGCCAGCACCATTTCGGGGTATGGCTACACCTTC,CASTISGYGYTF
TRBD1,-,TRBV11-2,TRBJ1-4,TGTGCCAGCAGCTCTGCCGGGACAGGGGATAATGAAAAACTGTTTTTT,CASSSAGTGDNEKLFF
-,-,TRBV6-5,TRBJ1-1,TGTGCCAGCACCACCGGGGAGGGTGTGAACACTGAAGCTTTCTTT,CASTTGEGVNTEAFF
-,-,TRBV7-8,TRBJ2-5,TGTGCCAGCAGCTTAGCAGGGGGGGCAGAGACCCAGTACTTC,CASSLAGGAETQYF
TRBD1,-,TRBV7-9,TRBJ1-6,TGTGCCAGCAGCTTTTCCCGGGACAGGGATGATTCACCCCTCCACTTT,CASSFSRDRDDSPLHF
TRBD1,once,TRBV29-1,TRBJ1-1,TGCAGCGGCAGGGGGGCGGTCGGGACTGAAGCTTTCTTT,CSGRGAVGTEAFF
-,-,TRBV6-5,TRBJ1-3,TGTGCTATAGCCCCATCCTCATACTCTGGAAACACCATATATTTT,CAIAPSSYSGNTIYF
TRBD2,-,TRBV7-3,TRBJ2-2,TGTGCCAGCAGCCCAGCGGGGGCCTACCGGTCCGGGGAGCTGTTTTTT,CASSPAGAYRSGELFF
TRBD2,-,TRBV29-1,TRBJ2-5,TGCAGCTTCTTTCCTAGCGGGGAGACCCAGTACTTC,CSFFPSGETQYF
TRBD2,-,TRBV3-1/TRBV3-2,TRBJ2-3,TGTGCCAGCAGCCCGACTAGCGGGGGAGCAGATACGCAGTATTTT,CASSPTSGGADTQYF
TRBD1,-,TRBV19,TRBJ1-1,TGTGCCAGTAGCCCATTCCGGGACAGGGTGTTAGGGACTGAAGCTTTCTTT,CASSPFRDRVLGTEAFF
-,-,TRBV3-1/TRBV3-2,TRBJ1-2,TGTGCCAGCAGCCGAACAGGGTCTGATGGCTACACCTTC,CASSRTGSDGYTF
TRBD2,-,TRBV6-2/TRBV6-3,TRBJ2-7,TGTGCCAGCAGTTCCCCACGTAGCGGGGGGACGACCTACGAGCAGTACTTC,CASSSPRSGGTTYEQYF
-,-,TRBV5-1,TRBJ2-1,TGCGCCAGCAGCTTGGTGTCAGGGATCAATTTCAATGAGCAGTTCTTC,CASSLVSGINFNEQFF
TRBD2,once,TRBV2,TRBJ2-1,TGTGCCAGCAGTGGGGCTAGCGGGGGGGCCTCCTACAATGAGCAGTTCTTC,CASSGASGGASYNEQFF
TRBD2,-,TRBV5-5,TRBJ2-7,TGTGCCAGCAGCTTCCCCTGGGGGGGAGCCTACGAGCAGTACTTC,CASSFPWGGAYEQYF
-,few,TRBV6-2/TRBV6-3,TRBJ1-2,TGTGCCAGCAGTTACGATTCTGGCCAGGGGCGAAACTATGGCTACACCTTC,CASSYDSGQGRNYGYTF
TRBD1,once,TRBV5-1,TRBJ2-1,TGCGCCAGCAGGACAGGGGGCAATGAGCAGTTCTTC,CASRTGGNEQFF
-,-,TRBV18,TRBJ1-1,TGTGCCAGCTCACCACTTGGGGGCCAGGACACTGAAGCTTTCTTT,CASSPLGGQDTEAFF
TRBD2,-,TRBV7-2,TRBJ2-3,TGTGCCAGCAGCTTAATTGGTTGGTCAAGGCGGGGGAACACAGATACGCAGTATTTT,CASSLIGWSRRGNTDTQYF
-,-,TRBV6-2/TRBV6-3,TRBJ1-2,TGTGCCAGCAGTGCCCGGGGGGGGAAGGGCTATGGCTACACCTTC,CASSARGGKGYGYTF
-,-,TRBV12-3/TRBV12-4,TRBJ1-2,TGTGCCAGCAGTTTACAGGGCTATGGCTACACCTTC,CASSLQGYGYTF
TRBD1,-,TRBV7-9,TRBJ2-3,TGTGCCAGCAGCTTAACCTGGACAGGTGGCACAGATACGCAGTATTTT,CASSLTWTGGTDTQYF
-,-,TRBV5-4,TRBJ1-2,TGTGCCAGCAGCCTGCCCCTCGGGGAAGGGGGGGTCTATGGCTACACCTTC,CASSLPLGEGGVYGYTF
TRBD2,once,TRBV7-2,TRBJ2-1,TGTGCCAGCAGCCCTAGCGGGGGGCCTTACAATGAGCAGTTCTTC,CASSPSGGPYNEQFF
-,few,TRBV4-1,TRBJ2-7,TGCGCCAGCAGCCTCGACAGGTTCTCGGAGCAGTACTTC,CASSLDRFSEQYF
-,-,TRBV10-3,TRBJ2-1,TGTGCCATCAGTGCGGACTATGAGCAGTTCTTC,CAISADYEQFF
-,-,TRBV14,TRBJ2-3,TGTGCCAGCAGCTTCTACGGGGCAGATACGCAGTATTTT,CASSFYGADTQYF
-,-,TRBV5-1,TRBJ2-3,TGCGCCAGCAGCTTGGAGAGGGTAACAGATACGCAGTATTTT,CASSLERVTDTQYF
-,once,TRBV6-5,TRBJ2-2,TGTGCCAGCAGTTTCGGAGACTATACCACCGGGGAGCTGTTTTTT,CASSFGDYTTGELFF
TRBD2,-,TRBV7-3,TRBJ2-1,TGTGCCAGCAGCACGACTAGCGGGGTCCACAATGAGCAGTTCTTC,CASSTTSGVHNEQFF
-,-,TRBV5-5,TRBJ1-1,TGTGCCAGCAGCTCGAGAGCGGTTGGCGCGAACACTGAAGCTTTCTTT,CASSSRAVGANTEAFF
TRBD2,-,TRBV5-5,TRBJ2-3,TGTGCCAGCAGCCCCCGACTAGCCTGGATGAGCATGAATACGCAGTATTTT,CASSPRLAWMSMNTQYF
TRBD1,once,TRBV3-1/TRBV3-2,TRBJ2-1,TGTGCCAGCAGCCAAGATTCCACAGGGGGCTACAATGAGCAGTTCTTC,CASSQDSTGGYNEQFF
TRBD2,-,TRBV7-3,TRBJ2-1,TGTGCCAGCAGCCCGACTAGCGGGGGTAATGTGCAGTTCTTC,CASSPTSGGNVQFF
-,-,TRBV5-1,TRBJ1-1,TGCGCCAGCAGCTTGGACGACAGTCGGGTCACTGAAGCTTTCTTT,CASSLDDSRVTEAFF
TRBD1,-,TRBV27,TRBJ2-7,TGTGCCAGCAGGGCAAACACAGGGGGCGCAGCCTACGAGCAGTACTTC,CASRANTGGAAYEQYF